This T cell receptor beta chain was observed in a study of brain T cells in children with intractable seizures. The CDR3 spans 12 residues. The J segment lost 5 bases and the V segment lost 7 bases, leaving 4 bases of the junction unmatched. The assay was immunoSEQ multiplex PCR, and TCRdb's table has in-frame clones only and misses some. This sample yields about 80,000 clones, of which around 90% are seen a single time; around 25% belongs to the top ten. The chain is built from TRBV12-3 or TRBV12-4 and TRBJ1-1; 7 nucleotides match TRBD1. The sequence came from a girl aged 2 to 10 with Rasmussen encephalitis and intractable seizures. The sequenced sample was peripheral blood, obtained at surgery. The CDR3 sequence is CASTKTGTEAFF. CDR3 sequence (DNA): TGTGCCAGCACCAAGACAGGGACTGAAGCTTTCTTT.